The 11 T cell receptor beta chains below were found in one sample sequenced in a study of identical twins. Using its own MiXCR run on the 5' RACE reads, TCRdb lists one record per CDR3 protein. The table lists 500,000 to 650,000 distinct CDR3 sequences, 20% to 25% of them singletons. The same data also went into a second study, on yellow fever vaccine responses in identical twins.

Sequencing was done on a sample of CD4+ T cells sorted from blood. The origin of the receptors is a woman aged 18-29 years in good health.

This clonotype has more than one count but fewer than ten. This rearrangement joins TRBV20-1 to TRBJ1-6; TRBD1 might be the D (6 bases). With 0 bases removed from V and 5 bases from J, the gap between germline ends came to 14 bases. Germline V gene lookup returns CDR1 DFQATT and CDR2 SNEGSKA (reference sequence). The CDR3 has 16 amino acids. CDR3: CSARDLATGNNSPLHF. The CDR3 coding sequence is TGCAGTGCTAGAGATCTAGCCACAGGGAATAATTCACCCCTCCACTTT.

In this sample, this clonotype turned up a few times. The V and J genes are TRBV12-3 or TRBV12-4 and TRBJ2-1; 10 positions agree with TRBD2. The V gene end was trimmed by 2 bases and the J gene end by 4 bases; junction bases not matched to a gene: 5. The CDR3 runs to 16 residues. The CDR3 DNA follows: TGTGCCAGCAGTTTATGGATAGCGGGGGGATACAATGAGCAGTTCTTC. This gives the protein CASSLWIAGGYNEQFF.

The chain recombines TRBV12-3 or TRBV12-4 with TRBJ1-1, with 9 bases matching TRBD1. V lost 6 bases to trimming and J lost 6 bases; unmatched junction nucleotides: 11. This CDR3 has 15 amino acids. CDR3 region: CASSLRTGEYSEAFF. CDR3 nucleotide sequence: TGTGCCAGCAGCTTGCGGACAGGGGAATACTCTGAAGCTTTCTTT.

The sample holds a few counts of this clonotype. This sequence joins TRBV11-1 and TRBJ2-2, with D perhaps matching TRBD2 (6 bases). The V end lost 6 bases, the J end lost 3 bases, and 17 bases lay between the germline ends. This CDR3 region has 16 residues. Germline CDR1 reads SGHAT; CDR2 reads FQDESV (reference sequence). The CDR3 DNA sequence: TGTGCCAGCAGACCCGCCGGGACTGCCTACACCGGGGAGCTGTTTTTT. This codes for CASRPAGTAYTGELFF.

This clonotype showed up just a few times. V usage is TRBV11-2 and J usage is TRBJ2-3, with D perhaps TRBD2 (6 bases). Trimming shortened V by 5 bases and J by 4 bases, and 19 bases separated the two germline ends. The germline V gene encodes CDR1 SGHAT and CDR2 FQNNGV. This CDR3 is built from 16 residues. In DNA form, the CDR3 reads TGTGCCAGCAGCCCAAGACTAGGAGGGTCCTCAGATACGCAGTATTTT. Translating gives CASSPRLGGSSDTQYF.

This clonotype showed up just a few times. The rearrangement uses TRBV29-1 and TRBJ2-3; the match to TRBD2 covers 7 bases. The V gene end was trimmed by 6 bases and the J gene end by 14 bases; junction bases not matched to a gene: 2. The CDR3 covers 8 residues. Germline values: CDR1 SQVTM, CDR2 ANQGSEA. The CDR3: CSVWEGYF. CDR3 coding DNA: TGCAGCGTCTGGGAGGGGTATTTT.

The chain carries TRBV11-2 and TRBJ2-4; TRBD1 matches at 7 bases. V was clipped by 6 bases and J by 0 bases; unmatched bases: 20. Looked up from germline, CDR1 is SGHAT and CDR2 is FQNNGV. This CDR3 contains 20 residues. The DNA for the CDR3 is TGTGCCAGCAGACGAGAAACCCCGCCGGGACAGAGGCTAGCCAAAAACATTCAGTACTTC. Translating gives CASRRETPPGQRLAKNIQYF.

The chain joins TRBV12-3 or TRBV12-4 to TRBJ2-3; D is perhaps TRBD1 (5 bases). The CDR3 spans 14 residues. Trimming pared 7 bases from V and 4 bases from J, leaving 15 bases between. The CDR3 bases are TGTGCCAGCACCTACAGGAGTGGCCCAGATACGCAGTATTTT. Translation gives CASTYRSGPDTQYF.

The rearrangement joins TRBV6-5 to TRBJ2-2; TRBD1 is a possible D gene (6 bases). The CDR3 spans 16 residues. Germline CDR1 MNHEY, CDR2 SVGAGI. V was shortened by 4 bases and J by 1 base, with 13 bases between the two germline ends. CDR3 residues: CASSLQGPKNTGELFF. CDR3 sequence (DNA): TGTGCCAGCAGTTTACAGGGCCCCAAGAACACCGGGGAGCTGTTTTTT.

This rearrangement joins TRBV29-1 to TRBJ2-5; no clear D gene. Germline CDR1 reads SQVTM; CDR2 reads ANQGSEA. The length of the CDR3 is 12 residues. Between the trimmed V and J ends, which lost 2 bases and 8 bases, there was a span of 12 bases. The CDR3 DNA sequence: TGCAGCGTTGAAATTCTCCGAATCACCCAGTACTTC. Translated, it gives CSVEILRITQYF.

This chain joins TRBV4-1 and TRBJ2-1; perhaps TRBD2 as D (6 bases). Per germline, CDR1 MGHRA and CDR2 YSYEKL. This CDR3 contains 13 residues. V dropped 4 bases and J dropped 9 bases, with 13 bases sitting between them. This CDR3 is CASSLKQEGEQFF. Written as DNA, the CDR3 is TGCGCCAGCAGCCTTAAACAGGAGGGTGAGCAGTTCTTC.